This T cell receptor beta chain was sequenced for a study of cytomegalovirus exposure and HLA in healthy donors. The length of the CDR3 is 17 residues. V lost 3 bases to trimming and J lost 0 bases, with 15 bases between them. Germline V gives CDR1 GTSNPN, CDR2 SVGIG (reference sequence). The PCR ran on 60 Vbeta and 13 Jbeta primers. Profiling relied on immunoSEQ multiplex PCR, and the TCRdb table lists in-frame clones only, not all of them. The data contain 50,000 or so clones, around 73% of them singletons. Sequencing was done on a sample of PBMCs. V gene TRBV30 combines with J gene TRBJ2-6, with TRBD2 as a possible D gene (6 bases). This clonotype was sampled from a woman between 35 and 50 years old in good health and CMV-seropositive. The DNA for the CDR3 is TGTGCCTGGAGGCCTCCGGGACTCTCCTCTGGGGCCAACGTCCTGACTTTC. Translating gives CAWRPPGLSSGANVLTF.